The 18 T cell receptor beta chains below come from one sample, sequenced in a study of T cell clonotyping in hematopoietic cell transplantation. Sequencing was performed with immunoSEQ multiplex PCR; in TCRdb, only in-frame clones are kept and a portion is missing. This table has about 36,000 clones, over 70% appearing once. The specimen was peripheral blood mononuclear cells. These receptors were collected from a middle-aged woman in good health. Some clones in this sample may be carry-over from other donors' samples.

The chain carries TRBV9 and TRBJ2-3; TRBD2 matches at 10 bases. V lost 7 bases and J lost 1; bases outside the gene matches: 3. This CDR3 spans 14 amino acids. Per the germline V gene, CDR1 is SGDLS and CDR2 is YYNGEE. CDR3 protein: CASRGTSGTDTQYF. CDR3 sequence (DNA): TGTGCCAGCCGAGGGACTAGCGGCACAGATACGCAGTATTTT.

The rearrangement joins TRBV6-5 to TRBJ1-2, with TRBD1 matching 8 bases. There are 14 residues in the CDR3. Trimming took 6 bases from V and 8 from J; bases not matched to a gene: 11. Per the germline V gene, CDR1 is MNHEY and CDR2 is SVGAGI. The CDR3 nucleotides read TGTGCCAGCAGGCCCAATGGACAGGGTAGCGGCTACACCTTC. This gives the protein CASRPNGQGSGYTF.

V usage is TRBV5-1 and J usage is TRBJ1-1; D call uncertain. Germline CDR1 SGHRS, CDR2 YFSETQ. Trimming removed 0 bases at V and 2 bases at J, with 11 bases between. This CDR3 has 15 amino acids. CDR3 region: CASSLAGRRNTEAFF. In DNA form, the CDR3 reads TGCGCCAGCAGCTTGGCGGGGAGACGTAACACTGAAGCTTTCTTT.

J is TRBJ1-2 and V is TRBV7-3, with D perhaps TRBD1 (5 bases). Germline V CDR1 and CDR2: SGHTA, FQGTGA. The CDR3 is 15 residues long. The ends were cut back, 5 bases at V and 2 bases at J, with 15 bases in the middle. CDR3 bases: TGTGCCAGCAGCCCTTACACCGGGGGGAACTATGGCTACACCTTC. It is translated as CASSPYTGGNYGYTF. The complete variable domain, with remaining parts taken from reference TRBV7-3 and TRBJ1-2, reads GAGVSQTPSNKVTEKGKYVELRCDPISGHTALYWYRQSLGQGPEFLIYFQGTGAADDSGLPNDRFFAVRPEGSVSTLKIQRTERGDSAVYLCASSPYTGGNYGYTFGSGTRLTVV.

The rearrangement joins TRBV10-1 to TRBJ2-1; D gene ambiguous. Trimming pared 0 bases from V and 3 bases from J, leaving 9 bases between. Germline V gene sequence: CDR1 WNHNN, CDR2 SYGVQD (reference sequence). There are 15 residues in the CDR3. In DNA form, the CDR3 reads TGCGCCAGCAGTGAGTCGCTGGGTGACTACAATGAGCAGTTCTTC. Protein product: CASSESLGDYNEQFF.

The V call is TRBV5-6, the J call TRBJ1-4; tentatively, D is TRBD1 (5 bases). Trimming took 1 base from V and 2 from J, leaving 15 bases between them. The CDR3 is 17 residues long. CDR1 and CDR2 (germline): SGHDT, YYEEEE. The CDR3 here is CASSLRGPWGTNEKLFF. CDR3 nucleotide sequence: TGTGCCAGCAGCTTGAGAGGGCCCTGGGGGACTAATGAAAAACTGTTTTTT.

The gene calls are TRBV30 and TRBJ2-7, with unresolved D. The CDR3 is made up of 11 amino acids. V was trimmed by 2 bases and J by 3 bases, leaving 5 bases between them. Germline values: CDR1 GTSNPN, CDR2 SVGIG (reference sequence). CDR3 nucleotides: TGTGCCTGGAGTCGAGACTACGAGCAGTACTTC. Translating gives CAWSRDYEQYF.

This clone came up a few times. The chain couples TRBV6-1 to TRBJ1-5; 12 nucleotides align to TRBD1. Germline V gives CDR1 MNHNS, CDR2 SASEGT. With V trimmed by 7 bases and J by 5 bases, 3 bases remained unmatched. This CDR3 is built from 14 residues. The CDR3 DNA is TGTGCCAGCAAATGGGACAGGGGGCATCAGCCCCAGCATTTT. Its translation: CASKWDRGHQPQHF.

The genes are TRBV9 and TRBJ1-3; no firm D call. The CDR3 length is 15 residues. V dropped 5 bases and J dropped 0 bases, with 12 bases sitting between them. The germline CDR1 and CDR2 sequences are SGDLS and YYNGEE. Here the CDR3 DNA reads TGTGCCAGCAGTCCCGGGATCGACTCTGGAAACACCATATATTTT. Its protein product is CASSPGIDSGNTIYF.

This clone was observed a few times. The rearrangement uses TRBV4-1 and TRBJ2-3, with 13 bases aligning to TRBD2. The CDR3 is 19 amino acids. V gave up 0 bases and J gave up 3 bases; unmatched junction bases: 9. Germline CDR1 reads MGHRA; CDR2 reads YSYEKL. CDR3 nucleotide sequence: TGCGCCAGCAGCCAAGACCACGGGACTAGCGGGATATGGACAGATACGCAGTATTTT. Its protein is CASSQDHGTSGIWTDTQYF.

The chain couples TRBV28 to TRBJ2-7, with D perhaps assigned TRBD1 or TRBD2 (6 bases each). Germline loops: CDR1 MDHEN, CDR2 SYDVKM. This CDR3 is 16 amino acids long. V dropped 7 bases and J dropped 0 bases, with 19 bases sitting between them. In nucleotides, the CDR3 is TGTGCCAGCACCCTAGGGGGGATCGGACACTCCTACGAGCAGTACTTC. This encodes CASTLGGIGHSYEQYF.

CDR3 sequence reads: CASRSTNSGNTIYF. The DNA of the CDR3 is TGTGCCAGTAGATCCACAAACTCTGGAAACACCATATATTTT. V usage is TRBV19 and J usage is TRBJ1-3; D not certain. The CDR3 extends over 14 amino acids. V lost 6 bases and J 0 bases, leaving 9 bases between the germline ends. Germline V gene lookup returns CDR1 LNHDA and CDR2 SQIVND (reference sequence).

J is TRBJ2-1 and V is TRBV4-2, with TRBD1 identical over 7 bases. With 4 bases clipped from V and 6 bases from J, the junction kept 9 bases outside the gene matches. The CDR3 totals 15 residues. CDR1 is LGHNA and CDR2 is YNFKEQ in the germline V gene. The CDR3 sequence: CASSPTGQGVNEQFF. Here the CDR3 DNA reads TGTGCCAGCAGCCCGACGGGCCAGGGGGTCAATGAGCAGTTCTTC.

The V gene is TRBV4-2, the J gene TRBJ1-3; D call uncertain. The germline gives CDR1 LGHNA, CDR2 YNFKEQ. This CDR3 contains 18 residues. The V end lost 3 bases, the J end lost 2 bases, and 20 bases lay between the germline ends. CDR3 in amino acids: CASSQQTAEGRAGNTIYF. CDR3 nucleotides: TGTGCCAGCAGCCAGCAAACAGCCGAAGGTAGGGCTGGAAACACCATATATTTT.

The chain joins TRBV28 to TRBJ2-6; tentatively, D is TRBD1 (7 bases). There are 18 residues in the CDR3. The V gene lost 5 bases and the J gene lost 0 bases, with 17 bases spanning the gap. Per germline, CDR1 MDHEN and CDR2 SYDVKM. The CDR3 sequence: CASSPAGQLNSGANVLTF. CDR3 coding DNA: TGTGCCAGCAGTCCGGCGGGACAGCTTAACTCTGGGGCCAACGTCCTGACTTTC.

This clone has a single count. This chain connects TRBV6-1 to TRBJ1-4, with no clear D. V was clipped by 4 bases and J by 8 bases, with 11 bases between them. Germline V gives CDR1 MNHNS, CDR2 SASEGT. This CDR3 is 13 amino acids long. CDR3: CASSATGEEKLFF. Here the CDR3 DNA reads TGTGCCAGCAGTGCCACCGGGGAGGAAAAACTGTTTTTT.

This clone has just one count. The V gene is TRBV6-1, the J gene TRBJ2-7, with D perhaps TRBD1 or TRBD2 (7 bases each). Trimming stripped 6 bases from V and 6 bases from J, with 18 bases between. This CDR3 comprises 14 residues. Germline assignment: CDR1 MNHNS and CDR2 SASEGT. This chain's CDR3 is CASSRQGGFLEQYF. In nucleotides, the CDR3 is TGTGCCAGCAGCCGACAGGGAGGGTTTCTCGAGCAGTACTTC.

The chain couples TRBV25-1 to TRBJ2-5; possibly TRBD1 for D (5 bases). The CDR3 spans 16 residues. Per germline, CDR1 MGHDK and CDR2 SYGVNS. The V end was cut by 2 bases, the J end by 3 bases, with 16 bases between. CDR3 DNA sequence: TGTGCCAGCAGTGAACCTCACACAGGACCAGAAGAGACCCAGTACTTC. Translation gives CASSEPHTGPEETQYF.